This T cell receptor beta chain was identified during a study of blood T cells in healthy people across ages (dated by TCRdb to between 2014 and 2016). About the full investigation: In model experiments, roughly one uniquely barcoded TCR beta cDNA molecule per two T cells was captured by template switching. The study measured age-related changes in TCR beta repertoire diversity using deep sequencing normalized with unique cDNA molecular identifiers. Four age groups were formed from the donors: young (average about 17 years), middle-aged (around 40), aged (around 62) and long-lived (82). Donors of different ages were randomly distributed across sequencing lanes to avoid experimental bias. Two additional independent replicas of 1 million unique cDNA reads from the same blood draw were analyzed for two donors (one aged 18 to 29 and one aged 80 or older).

The library was produced with 5' RACE. Sequencing relied on an Illumina HiSeq 2500. A second PCR of roughly 6 to 12 cycles was performed with a sample-barcoded 5' primer and a J-beta primer mix. Each TCR beta cDNA molecule received a unique molecular identifier from a template-switch 5' adaptor carrying 12 random nucleotides. Each sample yielded at least 3 million CDR3-containing paired-end reads. The Mint cDNA synthesis kit, primed by a TRBC-specific oligonucleotide, was used to synthesize first-strand cDNA from all RNA. Following uracil-DNA glycosylase treatment, all cDNA underwent a first 18-cycle PCR with the universal primers M1SS and BC2_uni_R. Regarding the original processing steps: For normalization, 1 million high-quality reads, each with a distinct molecular identifier, were randomly selected from each sample. Reads with shared molecular identifiers were discarded instead of being binned into consensus sequences. MiTCR, run with a Q25 quality threshold and the strictest error-elimination algorithm, handled CDR3 identification, clonotype clustering and error correction. A nonparametric unseen species model with Euler transformation was used to estimate a lower bound on total TCR beta diversity. Starting from the raw public reads, TCRdb applied fastp trimming at Q25, assembled clones with MiXCR and retained in-frame beta chains. Here each entry gathers all rows of one CDR3 protein and keeps the most common genes and DNA. What appears here as the V and J calls and clone size reflects TCRdb's work, not the paper's. The sample table contains over 1,300,000 distinct CDR3 sequences; only one count was recorded for almost 60% of them. 6.5% to 8.5% of the sample comes from the top ten.

V is cut by 7 bases and J by 3 bases, and the space between the germline ends is 24 bases. CDR3 length: 16 amino acids, cysteine to phenylalanine. Just CDR3 DNA is preserved here, 48 bases in frame from base 1. Sequences SQVTM (CDR1) and ANQGSEA (CDR2) are obtained from the germline V gene. This clonotype was seen more than once but under ten times. This receptor's antigen is unknown. No much larger clone is present one base from it, and per-base qualities are unavailable. Systemically healthy Caucasian individuals from Russia, 39 in total and aged about 6 to 90 years, were included as donors. Around 9.9 milliliters of peripheral blood were collected from each donor into EDTA-treated Vacutainer tubes. Ficoll-Paque density-gradient centrifugation was used to isolate PBMCs, with at least 6.5 million per sample. Total RNA was extracted from PBMCs with Trizol reagent, with at least 5 micrograms obtained per sample. Naive CD45RAhigh/CD27high T cell percentages were measured by flow cytometry on a PBMC aliquot from every donor.

What the authors observed across the whole study: Estimates of total diversity from one million sequenced T cells were regarded as lower bounds and underestimates. Compared with the aged group, the long-lived group had more naive CD4+ T cells, fewer expanded clones and increased TCR diversity, suggesting age selection. The CMV infection status of donors was not known, potentially confounding age-related changes in expanded clonotypes. Because profiling used bulk unsorted PBMCs, naive and antigen-experienced compartments could not be compared conclusively. A strong correlation was found between observed TCR beta diversity and the percentage of naive T cells measured by flow cytometry. Observed TCR beta diversity per million T cells fell roughly linearly with age, and a significant reduction was already apparent by age roughly 41.

Sequenced input: blood. The rearranged segments are TRBV29-1 and TRBJ1-1; TRBD1 is a weak D gene call, 6 bases matching. This clonotype was sampled from a young man in good health. The nucleotide sequence reads TGCAGCGCTGGTCGGGCCAGGGGTGAGCGGGACACTGAAGCTTTCTTT. This translates into CSAGRARGERDTEAFF.